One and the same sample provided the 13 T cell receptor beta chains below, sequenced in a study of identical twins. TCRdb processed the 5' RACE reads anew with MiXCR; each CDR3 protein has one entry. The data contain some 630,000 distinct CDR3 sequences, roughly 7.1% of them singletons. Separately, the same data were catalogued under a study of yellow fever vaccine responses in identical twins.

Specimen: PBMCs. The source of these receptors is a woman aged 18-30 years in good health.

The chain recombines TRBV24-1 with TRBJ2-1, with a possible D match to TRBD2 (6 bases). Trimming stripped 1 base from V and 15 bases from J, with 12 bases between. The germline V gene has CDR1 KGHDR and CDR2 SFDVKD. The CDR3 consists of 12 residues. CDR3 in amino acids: CATSDFGLAPFF. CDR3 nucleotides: TGTGCCACCAGTGATTTCGGGCTAGCGCCGTTCTTC.

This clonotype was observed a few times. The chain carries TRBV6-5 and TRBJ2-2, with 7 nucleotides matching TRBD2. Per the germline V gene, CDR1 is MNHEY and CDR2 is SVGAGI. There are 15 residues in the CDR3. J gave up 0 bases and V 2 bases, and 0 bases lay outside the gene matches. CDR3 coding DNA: TGTGCCAGCAGTTACCGGGAGGCGAACACCGGGGAGCTGTTTTTT. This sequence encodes CASSYREANTGELFF.

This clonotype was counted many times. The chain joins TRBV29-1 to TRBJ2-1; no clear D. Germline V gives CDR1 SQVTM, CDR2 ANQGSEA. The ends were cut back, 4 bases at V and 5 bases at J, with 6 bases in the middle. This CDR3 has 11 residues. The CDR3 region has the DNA TGCAGCGTTGTTCGAAACAATGAGCAGTTCTTC. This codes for CSVVRNNEQFF.

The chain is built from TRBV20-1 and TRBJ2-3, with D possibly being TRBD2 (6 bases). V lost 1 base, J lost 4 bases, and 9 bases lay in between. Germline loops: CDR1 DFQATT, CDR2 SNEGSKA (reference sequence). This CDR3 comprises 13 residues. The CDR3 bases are TGCAGTGCTAGAGGACTAGGGCCAGATACGCAGTATTTT. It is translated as CSARGLGPDTQYF.

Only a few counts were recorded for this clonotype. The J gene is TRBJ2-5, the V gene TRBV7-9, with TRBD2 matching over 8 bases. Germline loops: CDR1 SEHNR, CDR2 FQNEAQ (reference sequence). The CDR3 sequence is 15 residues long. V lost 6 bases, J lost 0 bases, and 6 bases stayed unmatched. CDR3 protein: CASRPYSGNQETQYF. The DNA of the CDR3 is TGTGCCAGCAGACCATATAGCGGGAACCAAGAGACCCAGTACTTC.

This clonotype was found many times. In nucleotides, the CDR3 is TGTGCCAGCAGCTTAGATATTTACGAGCAGTACTTC. This codes for CASSLDIYEQYF. The chain employs TRBV7-9 and TRBJ2-7, with D hard to call. Germline lookup yields CDR1 SEHNR and CDR2 FQNEAQ (reference sequence). V lost 1 base, J lost 4 bases, and 5 bases lay in between. CDR3 length: 12 residues.

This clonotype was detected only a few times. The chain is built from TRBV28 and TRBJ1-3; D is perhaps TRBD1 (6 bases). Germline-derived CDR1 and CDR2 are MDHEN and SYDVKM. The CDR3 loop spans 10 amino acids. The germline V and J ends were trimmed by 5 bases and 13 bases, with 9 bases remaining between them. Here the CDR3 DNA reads TGTGCCAGCAGTAAAGGGACAATATATTTT. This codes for CASSKGTIYF.

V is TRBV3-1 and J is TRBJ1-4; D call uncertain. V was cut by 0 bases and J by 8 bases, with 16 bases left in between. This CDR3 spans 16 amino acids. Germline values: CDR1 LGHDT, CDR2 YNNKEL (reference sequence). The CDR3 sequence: CASSQDPSREGEKLFF. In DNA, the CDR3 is TGTGCCAGCAGCCAAGATCCGTCTAGAGAAGGCGAAAAACTGTTTTTT.

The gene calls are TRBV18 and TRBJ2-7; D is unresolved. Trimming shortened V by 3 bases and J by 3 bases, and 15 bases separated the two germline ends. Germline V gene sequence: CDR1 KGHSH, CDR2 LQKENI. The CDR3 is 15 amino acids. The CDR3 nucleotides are TGTGCCAGCTCACCGTCACCCCTTGTTCTCTACGAGCAGTACTTC. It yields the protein CASSPSPLVLYEQYF.

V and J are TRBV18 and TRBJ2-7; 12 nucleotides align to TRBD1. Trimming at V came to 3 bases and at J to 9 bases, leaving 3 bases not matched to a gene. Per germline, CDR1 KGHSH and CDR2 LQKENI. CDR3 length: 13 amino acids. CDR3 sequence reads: CASSPGTGGWQYF. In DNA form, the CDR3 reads TGTGCCAGCTCACCGGGGACAGGGGGCTGGCAGTACTTC. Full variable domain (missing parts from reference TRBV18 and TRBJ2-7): NAGVMQNPRHLVRRRGQEARLRCSPMKGHSHVYWYRQLPEEGLKFMVYLQKENIIDESGMPKERFSAEFPKEGPSILRIQQVVRGDSAAYFCASSPGTGGWQYFGPGTRLTVT.

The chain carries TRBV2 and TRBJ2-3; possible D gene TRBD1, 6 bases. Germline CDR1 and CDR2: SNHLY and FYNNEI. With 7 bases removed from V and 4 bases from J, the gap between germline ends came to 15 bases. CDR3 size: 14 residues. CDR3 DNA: TGTGCCAGCACAGGGGAACGTACGTCAGATACGCAGTATTTT. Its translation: CASTGERTSDTQYF.

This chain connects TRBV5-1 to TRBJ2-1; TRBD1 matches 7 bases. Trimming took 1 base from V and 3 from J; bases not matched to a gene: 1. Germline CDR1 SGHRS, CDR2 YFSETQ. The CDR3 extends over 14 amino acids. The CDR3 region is CASSLWDSYNEQFF. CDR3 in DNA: TGCGCCAGCAGCTTGTGGGACAGCTACAATGAGCAGTTCTTC. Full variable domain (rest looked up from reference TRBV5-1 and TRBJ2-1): KAGVTQTPRYLIKTRGQQVTLSCSPISGHRSVSWYQQTPGQGLQFLFEYFSETQRNKGNFPGRFSGRQFSNSRSEMNVSTLELGDSALYLCASSLWDSYNEQFFGPGTRLTVL.

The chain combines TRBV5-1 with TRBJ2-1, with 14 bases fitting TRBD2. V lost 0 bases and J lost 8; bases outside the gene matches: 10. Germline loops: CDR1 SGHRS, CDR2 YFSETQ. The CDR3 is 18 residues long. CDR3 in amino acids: CASSLGRGTSGSSDEQFF. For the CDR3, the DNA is TGCGCCAGCAGCTTGGGGAGGGGGACTAGCGGGAGTTCCGATGAGCAGTTCTTC.